This T cell receptor (beta chain) comes out of a study of shared T cell receptors in the human thymus. The method was immunoSEQ multiplex PCR; TCRdb's version includes in-frame clones alone and lacks a portion of them. Of under 450,000 clones in the sample, around 93% are singletons; the top ten hold approximately 0.02%. The ends lost 3 bases at V and 6 bases at J; junction bases unmatched: 15. Germline-derived CDR1 and CDR2 are KGHSH and LQKENI. The CDR3 loop spans 17 amino acids. This TCR was recovered from a human donor. The gene calls are TRBV18 and TRBJ1-1, with TRBD1 identical over 8 bases. The specimen was thymocytes. This chain's CDR3 is CASSPTRRTGIVAEAFF. CDR3 nucleotide sequence: TGTGCCAGCTCACCCACTCGGAGGACAGGGATTGTCGCTGAAGCTTTCTTT.